This T cell receptor (beta chain) comes out of a study of blood T cells in healthy people across ages. Broader study findings: Observed TCR beta diversity per million T cells went down as age went up. This fall followed a roughly linear course with age.

Trimming took 2 bases from V and 5 from J, leaving 21 bases between them. The CDR3 has 17 residues. In germline, CDR1 is MDHEN, CDR2 SYDVKM. The table lists this clonotype with a few counts. What it binds is not known. Next came a second PCR, run for roughly 6 to 11 cycles, which used a sample-barcoded 5' primer along with a J-beta primer mix. Each TCR beta cDNA got a 12-nucleotide random molecular identifier. TCRdb re-analysed the 5' RACE reads in MiXCR, keeping a single row per CDR3 protein. The sample lists 650,000 to 1,000,000 distinct CDR3 sequences; about 37% were seen once. The specimen sequenced was blood. The TCR originated in a man between 18 and 29 years old in good health. The chain carries TRBV28 and TRBJ2-5, with D possibly matching TRBD2 (6 bases). The CDR3 spells CASSLPQTVSGRETQYF. The CDR3 DNA reads as TGTGCCAGCAGTTTACCACAGACAGTAAGTGGGAGGGAGACCCAGTACTTC.